This T cell receptor beta chain was captured in a study of T cell repertoires in cytomegalovirus infection. Across the whole study: Indications came from public TCR beta signatures; they pointed to CMV infection and to a matching HLA type. Points from the study as a whole: Identification of carriers of CMV plus the relevant HLA was performed using cumulative public TCR beta family frequency. It was HLA-C-restricted CMV-specific TCR beta clonotypes that dominated the response ex vivo.

V was cut by 0 bases and J by 8 bases, with 17 bases left in between. The CDR3 consists of 16 residues. Germline CDR1 is DFQATT and CDR2 is SNEGSKA (reference sequence). Regarding this clonotype: No antigen is known for it.

TCRdb reprocessed the reads with MiXCR, giving one entry per CDR3 protein. The table includes roughly 300,000 distinct CDR3 sequences, roughly a quarter detected once. Material: PBMCs. This sequence joins TRBV20-1 and TRBJ1-6; D not certain. This receptor was taken from a human donor in good health (CMV status not recorded). Some clones in this sample may be carry-over from other donors' samples. CDR3 DNA sequence: TGCAGTGCTAGAGATTTGGACTGGGTGTCGGATTCACCCCTCCACTTT. It encodes CSARDLDWVSDSPLHF.